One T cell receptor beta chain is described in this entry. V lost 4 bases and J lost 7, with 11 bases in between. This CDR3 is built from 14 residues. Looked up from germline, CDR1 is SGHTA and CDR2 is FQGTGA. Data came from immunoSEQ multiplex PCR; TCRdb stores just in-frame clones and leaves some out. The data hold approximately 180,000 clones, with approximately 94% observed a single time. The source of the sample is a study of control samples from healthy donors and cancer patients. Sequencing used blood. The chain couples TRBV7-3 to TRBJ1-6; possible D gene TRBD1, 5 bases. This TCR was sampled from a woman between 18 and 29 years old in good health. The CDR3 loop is CASSSTGGNSPLHF. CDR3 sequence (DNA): TGTGCCAGCAGCTCAACAGGTGGGAATTCACCCCTCCACTTT. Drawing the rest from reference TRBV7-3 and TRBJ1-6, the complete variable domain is GAGVSQTPSNKVTEKGKYVELRCDPISGHTALYWYRQSLGQGPEFLIYFQGTGAADDSGLPNDRFFAVRPEGSVSTLKIQRTERGDSAVYLCASSSTGGNSPLHFGNGTRLTVT.